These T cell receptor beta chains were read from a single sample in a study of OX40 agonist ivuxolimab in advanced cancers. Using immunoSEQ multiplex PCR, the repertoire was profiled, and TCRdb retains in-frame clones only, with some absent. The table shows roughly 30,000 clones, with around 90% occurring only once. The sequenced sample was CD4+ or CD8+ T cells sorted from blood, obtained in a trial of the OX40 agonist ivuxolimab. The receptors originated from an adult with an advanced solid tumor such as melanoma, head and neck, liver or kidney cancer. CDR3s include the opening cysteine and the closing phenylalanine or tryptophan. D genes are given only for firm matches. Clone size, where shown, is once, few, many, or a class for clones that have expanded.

CDR3aa: CASSPGVQAYNEQFF
CDR3nt: TGTGCCAGCTCACCAGGGGTTCAGGCCTACAATGAGCAGTTCTTC
j_gene: TRBJ2-1
len: 15
d_gene: NA
abundance: NA
v_gene: TRBV18

CDR3aa: CASSERGSHYNEQFF
CDR3nt: TGTGCCAGCAGCGAGCGGGGGAGCCATTACAATGAGCAGTTCTTC
j_gene: TRBJ2-1
len: 15
d_gene: TRBD2
abundance: NA
v_gene: TRBV4-2

CDR3aa: CASSVRDSSYEQYF
CDR3nt: TGTGCCAGCAGCGTCCGGGACAGCTCTTACGAGCAGTACTTC
j_gene: TRBJ2-7
len: 14
d_gene: TRBD1
abundance: NA
v_gene: TRBV9

CDR3aa: CASSLGVGGPLWDTQYF
CDR3nt: TGTGCCAGCAGCTTAGGCGTCGGGGGGCCATTGTGGGATACGCAGTATTTT
j_gene: TRBJ2-3
len: 17
d_gene: NA
abundance: NA
v_gene: TRBV13

CDR3aa: CASSSGQGDSPLHF
CDR3nt: TGCGCCAGCAGCTCGGGACAGGGGGATTCACCCCTCCACTTT
j_gene: TRBJ1-6
len: 14
d_gene: TRBD1
abundance: NA
v_gene: TRBV5-1

CDR3aa: CASSIPSGIDEQYF
CDR3nt: TGTGCCAGCAGCATACCTAGCGGGATCGACGAGCAGTACTTC
j_gene: TRBJ2-7
len: 14
d_gene: TRBD2
abundance: NA
v_gene: TRBV7-9

CDR3aa: CASRSNSPLHF
CDR3nt: TGTGCCAGCCGGAGTAATTCACCCCTCCACTTT
j_gene: TRBJ1-6
len: 11
d_gene: NA
abundance: NA
v_gene: TRBV2

CDR3aa: CASTGGGYEQYF
CDR3nt: TGTGCCAGCACGGGGGGAGGCTACGAGCAGTACTTC
j_gene: TRBJ2-7
len: 12
d_gene: TRBD2
abundance: NA
v_gene: TRBV6-1

CDR3aa: CASSLMGREEQFF
CDR3nt: TGTGCCAGCAGCTTAATGGGACGGGAGGAGCAGTTCTTC
j_gene: TRBJ2-1
len: 13
d_gene: NA
abundance: NA
v_gene: TRBV7-3

CDR3aa: CASSEDAEGTGNTIYF
CDR3nt: TGTGCCAGCAGTGAGGACGCCGAGGGAACTGGAAACACCATATATTTT
j_gene: TRBJ1-3
len: 16
d_gene: NA
abundance: NA
v_gene: TRBV25-1

CDR3aa: CAIRLTSGGNNEQFF
CDR3nt: TGTGCCATCAGGTTGACTAGCGGGGGAAACAATGAGCAGTTCTTC
j_gene: TRBJ2-1
len: 15
d_gene: TRBD2
abundance: NA
v_gene: TRBV10-3

CDR3aa: CATSSTAGEYNEQFF
CDR3nt: TGTGCCACCAGCTCAACGGCAGGCGAGTACAATGAGCAGTTCTTC
j_gene: TRBJ2-1
len: 15
d_gene: NA
abundance: NA
v_gene: TRBV15

CDR3aa: CASSQDSYESGETQYF
CDR3nt: TGCGCCAGCAGCCAAGATTCATACGAGTCTGGGGAGACCCAGTACTTC
j_gene: TRBJ2-5
len: 16
d_gene: NA
abundance: NA
v_gene: TRBV4-1

CDR3aa: CASTKGGANVLTF
CDR3nt: TGTGCCAGCACCAAAGGTGGGGCCAACGTCCTGACTTTC
j_gene: TRBJ2-6
len: 13
d_gene: NA
abundance: NA
v_gene: TRBV6-6

CDR3aa: CASSVEGQGGGGELFF
CDR3nt: TGTGCCAGCAGCGTAGAGGGGCAGGGGGGCGGCGGGGAGCTGTTTTTT
j_gene: TRBJ2-2
len: 16
d_gene: NA
abundance: NA
v_gene: TRBV9

CDR3aa: CASSYRGGDGYNSPLHF
CDR3nt: TGTGCCAGCAGTTATAGGGGGGGGGACGGCTATAATTCACCCCTCCACTTT
j_gene: TRBJ1-6
len: 17
d_gene: NA
abundance: once
v_gene: TRBV27

CDR3aa: CSVEASGRVTDTQYF
CDR3nt: TGCAGCGTTGAAGCTAGCGGGAGGGTGACAGATACGCAGTATTTT
j_gene: TRBJ2-3
len: 15
d_gene: TRBD2
abundance: NA
v_gene: TRBV29-1

CDR3aa: CAISARNQPQHF
CDR3nt: TGTGCCATCAGTGCCAGAAATCAGCCCCAGCATTTT
j_gene: TRBJ1-5
len: 12
d_gene: NA
abundance: NA
v_gene: TRBV10-3

CDR3aa: CASSYQREAFF
CDR3nt: TGTGCCAGCAGCTACCAGAGGGAAGCTTTCTTT
j_gene: TRBJ1-1
len: 11
d_gene: NA
abundance: NA
v_gene: TRBV7-9

CDR3aa: CASSPQLQGENEQYF
CDR3nt: TGTGCCAGCAGCCCACAACTACAGGGTGAGAACGAGCAGTACTTC
j_gene: TRBJ2-7
len: 15
d_gene: NA
abundance: NA
v_gene: TRBV4-2

CDR3aa: CATRGQDTEAFF
CDR3nt: TGCGCCACCAGGGGACAGGACACTGAAGCTTTCTTT
j_gene: TRBJ1-1
len: 12
d_gene: TRBD1
abundance: NA
v_gene: TRBV4-1

CDR3aa: CASSRDRETQYF
CDR3nt: TGTGCCAGCAGTCGGGACAGAGAGACCCAGTACTTC
j_gene: TRBJ2-5
len: 12
d_gene: TRBD1
abundance: NA
v_gene: TRBV5-8

CDR3aa: CASSLRSTGETEAFF
CDR3nt: TGTGCCAGCAGCTTGCGAAGTACAGGGGAGACTGAAGCTTTCTTT
j_gene: TRBJ1-1
len: 15
d_gene: TRBD1
abundance: NA
v_gene: TRBV5-4

CDR3aa: CASSQVTGNSYEQYF
CDR3nt: TGTGCCAGCAGCCAAGTTACAGGGAACTCCTACGAGCAGTACTTC
j_gene: TRBJ2-7
len: 15
d_gene: NA
abundance: NA
v_gene: TRBV4-2

CDR3aa: CASSQLSGTYTGELFF
CDR3nt: TGTGCCAGCAGCCAATTATCTGGGACCTACACCGGGGAGCTGTTTTTT
j_gene: TRBJ2-2
len: 16
d_gene: NA
abundance: NA
v_gene: TRBV14